Shown below are 5 T cell receptor beta chains from a single sample sequenced in a study of technical replicates of blood from four donors. Profiling relied on immunoSEQ multiplex PCR, and the TCRdb table lists in-frame clones only, not all of them. The profile covers around 81,000 clones, with approximately 75% appearing a single time and roughly 3.9% taken by the ten largest. Source material: PBMCs. Source of these receptors: a human donor in good health. Some clones in this sample may be carry-over from other donors' samples.

This clone was found a few times. The V and J genes are TRBV12-5 and TRBJ1-2, with 10 bases matching TRBD1. This CDR3 comprises 14 residues. Losses at the gene ends were 8 bases for V and 4 bases for J; bases not matched to a gene: 7. The V gene's germline CDR1 is LGHNT and CDR2 FRNRAP. CDR3: CASTVGTGAYGYTF. The CDR3 bases are TGTGCTAGTACCGTAGGGACAGGGGCCTATGGCTACACCTTC.

The rearrangement joins TRBV5-1 to TRBJ2-3; TRBD1 matches at 7 bases. Germline CDR1 is SGHRS and CDR2 is YFSETQ. The CDR3 totals 14 residues. Trimming cost V 4 bases and J 4 bases; bases outside gene matches: 6. CDR3 nucleotides: TGCGCCAGCAGCGAGGGACAGTCCCCAGATACGCAGTATTTT. This encodes CASSEGQSPDTQYF. Full variable domain (rest looked up from reference TRBV5-1 and TRBJ2-3): KAGVTQTPRYLIKTRGQQVTLSCSPISGHRSVSWYQQTPGQGLQFLFEYFSETQRNKGNFPGRFSGRQFSNSRSEMNVSTLELGDSALYLCASSEGQSPDTQYFGPGTRLTVL.

The J gene is TRBJ1-2, the V gene TRBV18; D is ambiguous. Germline V gene sequence: CDR1 KGHSH, CDR2 LQKENI. Deletions cut 2 bases from V and 8 bases from J, with 15 bases between. The CDR3 has 14 amino acids. The CDR3 reads CASSPGPYGVGYTF. In nucleotides, the CDR3 is TGTGCCAGCTCACCAGGGCCCTACGGGGTCGGCTACACCTTC.

The chain uses TRBV28 and TRBJ1-4; no clear D gene. With 4 bases removed from V and 0 bases from J, the gap between germline ends came to 18 bases. The germline gives CDR1 MDHEN, CDR2 SYDVKM. This CDR3 spans 18 amino acids. CDR3 in DNA: TGTGCCAGCAGTTCCAATGATAGAGGGAGGGCAACTAATGAAAAACTGTTTTTT. Translating it yields CASSSNDRGRATNEKLFF.

The chain uses TRBV9 and TRBJ1-1; D is perhaps TRBD1 (6 bases). The V and J ends lost 4 bases and 1 base respectively, with 8 bases between them. The CDR3 runs to 13 residues. CDR1 and CDR2 from the germline V gene are SGDLS and YYNGEE. The CDR3 DNA reads TGTGCCAGCAGCCTGACAGGGAACACTGAAGCTTTCTTT. This codes for CASSLTGNTEAFF.